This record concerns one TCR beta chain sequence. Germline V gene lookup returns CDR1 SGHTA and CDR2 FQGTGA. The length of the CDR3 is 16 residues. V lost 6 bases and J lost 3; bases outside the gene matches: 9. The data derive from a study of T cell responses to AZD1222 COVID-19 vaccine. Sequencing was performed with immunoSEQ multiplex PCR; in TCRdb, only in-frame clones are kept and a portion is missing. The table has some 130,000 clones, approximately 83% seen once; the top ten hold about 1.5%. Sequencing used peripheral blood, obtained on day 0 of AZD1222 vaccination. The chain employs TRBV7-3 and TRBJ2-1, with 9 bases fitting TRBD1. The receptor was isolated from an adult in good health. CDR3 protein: CASRSTGTGLYNEQFF. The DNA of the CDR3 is TGTGCCAGCAGGTCGACCGGGACAGGGCTCTACAATGAGCAGTTCTTC. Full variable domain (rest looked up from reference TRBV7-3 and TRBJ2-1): GAGVSQTPSNKVTEKGKYVELRCDPISGHTALYWYRQSLGQGPEFLIYFQGTGAADDSGLPNDRFFAVRPEGSVSTLKIQRTERGDSAVYLCASRSTGTGLYNEQFFGPGTRLTVL.